This TCR beta chain was sequenced during a study of T cells in Graves' hyperthyroidism and ophthalmopathy. Study summary: Peripheral blood was obtained at initial diagnosis, preceding any treatment. Study outcomes and limitations: In simple terms, a model built on 13 V-J features told ophthalmopathy apart from stable hyperthyroidism.

Disease duration under 2 months; hyperthyroidism patients were aged 18 to 65. On the basis of clinical symptoms, serum thyroxine and TRAb, thyroid ultrasound and orbital computed tomography, diagnoses were made. The sample holds many counts of this clonotype. Its antigen is not known. Researchers amplified the TCR beta CDR3 regions from RNA transcripts. HTBI primers were used for first-round RT-PCR of the TCR CDR3. From the multiplex PCR reads, TCRdb called clonotypes with MiXCR, one entry per CDR3 protein. The sample holds 370,000 or so distinct CDR3 sequences, roughly 13% seen once. This receptor was identified in a young man with Graves' hyperthyroidism that later progressed to Graves' ophthalmopathy. Sequencing was performed on blood.

The CDR3 protein is CASSFRQEQYF. CDR3 nucleotide sequence: TGTGCCAGCAGCTTCCGGCAGGAGCAGTACTTC. The chain has TRBV28 and TRBJ2-7; no reliable D call. There are 11 residues in the CDR3. V lost 6 bases and J lost 7, with 10 bases in between. In germline, CDR1 is MDHEN, CDR2 SYDVKM. The full variable domain, in which reference TRBV28 and TRBJ2-7 provide the parts outside the CDR3, is DVKVTQSSRYLVKRTGEKVFLECVQDMDHENMFWYRQDPGLGLRLIYFSYDVKMKEKGDIPEGYSVSREKKERFSLILESASTNQTSMYLCASSFRQEQYFGPGTRLTVT.